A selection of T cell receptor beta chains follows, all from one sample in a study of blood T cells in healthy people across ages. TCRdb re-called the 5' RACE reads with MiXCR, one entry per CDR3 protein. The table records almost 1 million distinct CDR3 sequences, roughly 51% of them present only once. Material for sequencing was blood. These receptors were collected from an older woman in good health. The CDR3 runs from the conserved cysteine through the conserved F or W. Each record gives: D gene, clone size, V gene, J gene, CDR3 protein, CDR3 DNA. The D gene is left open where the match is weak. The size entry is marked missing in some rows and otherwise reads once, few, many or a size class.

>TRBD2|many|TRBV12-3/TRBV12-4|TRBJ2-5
CASSLLAGETQYF
TGTGCCAGCAGTTTACTAGCGGGAGAGACCCAGTACTTC
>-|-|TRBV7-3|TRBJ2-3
CASSRTPTSSDTQYF
TGTGCCAGCAGCCGCACCCCTACTAGTTCGGATACGCAGTATTTT
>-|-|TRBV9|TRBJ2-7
CASSVASTGNSYEQYF
TGTGCCAGCAGCGTAGCCTCGACAGGAAACTCCTACGAGCAGTACTTC
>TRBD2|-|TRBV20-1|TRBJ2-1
CSARVRTGGAREQFF
TGCAGTGCTAGAGTAAGGACGGGAGGGGCTAGGGAGCAGTTCTTC
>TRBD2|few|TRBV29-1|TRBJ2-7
CSVRVKRERYEQYF
TGCAGCGTTCGGGTAAAGCGGGAGAGGTACGAGCAGTACTTC
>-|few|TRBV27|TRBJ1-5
CASSHTTRGRPHQPQHF
TGTGCCAGCAGCCACACCACCCGGGGGCGTCCTCATCAGCCCCAGCATTTT
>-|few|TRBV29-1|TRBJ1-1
CSVEGGSNTEAFF
TGCAGCGTTGAGGGGGGTTCGAACACTGAAGCTTTCTTT
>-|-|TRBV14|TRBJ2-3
CASSQPAADTQYF
TGTGCCAGCAGCCAGCCGGCAGCAGATACGCAGTATTTT
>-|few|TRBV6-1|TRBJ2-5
CASRDILLETQYF
TGTGCCAGCAGGGACATTTTGTTGGAGACCCAGTACTTC
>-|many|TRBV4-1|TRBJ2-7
CASSHNYEQYF
TGCGCCAGCAGCCACAACTACGAGCAGTACTTC
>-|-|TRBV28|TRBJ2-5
CASSVTIARAQYF
TGTGCCAGCAGTGTTACGATCGCGCGGGCCCAGTACTTC
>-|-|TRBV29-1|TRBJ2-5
CSVFTGETQYF
TGCAGCGTTTTCACGGGAGAGACCCAGTACTTC
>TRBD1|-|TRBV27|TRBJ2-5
CASGQGAVFTETQYF
TGTGCCAGCGGACAGGGGGCAGTTTTTACAGAGACCCAGTACTTC
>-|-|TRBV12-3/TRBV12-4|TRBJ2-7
CASTGREYEQYF
TGTGCCAGCACAGGCAGAGAGTACGAGCAGTACTTC
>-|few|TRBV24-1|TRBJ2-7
CATSDPGRNSYEQYF
TGTGCCACCAGTGATCCCGGACGGAACTCCTACGAGCAGTACTTC
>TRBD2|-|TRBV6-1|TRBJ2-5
CASSGRTGTRGGTQYF
TGTGCCAGCAGTGGACGTACCGGGACTAGAGGGGGGACCCAGTACTTC
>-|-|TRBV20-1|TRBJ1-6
CSERPAGPRSDSPLHF
TGCAGTGAAAGACCGGCAGGCCCTCGGAGTGATTCACCCCTCCACTTT
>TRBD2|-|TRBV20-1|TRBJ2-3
CSARAWATSAADTQYF
TGCAGTGCTAGAGCCTGGGCTACTAGCGCGGCAGATACGCAGTATTTT
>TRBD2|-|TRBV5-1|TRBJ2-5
CASSPGTSGNPQGETQYF
TGCGCCAGCAGCCCCGGGACTAGCGGGAATCCGCAGGGGGAGACCCAGTACTTC
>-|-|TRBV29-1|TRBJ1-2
CSVVDGGIGYGYTF
TGCAGCGTTGTTGATGGCGGAATTGGCTATGGCTACACCTTC
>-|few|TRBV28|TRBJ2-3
CASSSRTLKADTQYF
TGTGCCAGCAGTTCCCGCACCCTTAAAGCAGATACGCAGTATTTT
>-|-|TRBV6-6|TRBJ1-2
CASSPAQGPYGYTF
TGTGCCAGCTCCCCGGCTCAGGGGCCTTATGGCTACACCTTC
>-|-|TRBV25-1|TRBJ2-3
CASSGMGDTQYF
TGTGCCAGCAGCGGGATGGGAGATACGCAGTATTTT
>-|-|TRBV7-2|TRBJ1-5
CASSWDDNQPQHF
TGTGCCAGCAGCTGGGACGACAATCAGCCCCAGCATTTT
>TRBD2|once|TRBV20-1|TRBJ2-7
CSAKLAGVNEQYF
TGCAGTGCTAAACTAGCGGGAGTCAACGAGCAGTACTTC
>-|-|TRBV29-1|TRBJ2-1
CSVEDRRTIITEQFF
TGCAGCGTTGAAGATCGAAGGACAATTATCACTGAGCAGTTCTTC
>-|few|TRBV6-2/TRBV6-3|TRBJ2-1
CASSKPYNEQFF
TGTGCCAGCAGTAAGCCTTACAATGAGCAGTTCTTC
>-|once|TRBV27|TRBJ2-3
CASSPDRSMASGVTDTQYF
TGTGCCAGCAGTCCGGACAGGTCCATGGCTAGCGGAGTCACAGATACGCAGTATTTT
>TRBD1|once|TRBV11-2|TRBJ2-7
CASSSLGTGAYEQYF
TGTGCCAGCAGCTCCCTAGGGACAGGGGCCTACGAGCAGTACTTC
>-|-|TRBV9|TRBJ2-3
CVSSVRGGASGQTDTQYF
TGTGTCAGCAGCGTAAGAGGGGGGGCTAGCGGCCAGACGGATACGCAGTATTTT
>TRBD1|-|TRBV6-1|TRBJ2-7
CASSVLQGQTYEQYF
TGTGCCAGCAGTGTCCTACAGGGGCAAACCTACGAGCAGTACTTC
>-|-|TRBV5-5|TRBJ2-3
CASSFNGRVIDTQYF
TGTGCCAGCAGCTTCAACGGCAGGGTTATAGATACGCAGTATTTT
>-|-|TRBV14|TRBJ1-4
CASSQDLGRKLFF
TGTGCCAGCAGCCAAGATTTAGGCCGGAAACTGTTTTTT
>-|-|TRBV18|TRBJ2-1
CASSPVEGMPWDNEQFF
TGTGCCAGCTCACCGGTGGAGGGCATGCCTTGGGACAATGAGCAGTTCTTC
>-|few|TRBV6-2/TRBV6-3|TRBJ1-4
CASTGGHFNEKLFF
TGTGCCAGCACCGGCGGCCACTTTAATGAAAAACTGTTTTTT
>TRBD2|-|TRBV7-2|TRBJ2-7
CASSSRGLAGSYEQYF
TGTGCCAGCAGCTCCCGAGGACTAGCGGGGTCCTACGAGCAGTACTTC
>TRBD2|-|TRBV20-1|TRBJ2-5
CSARVGKRGIQETQYF
TGCAGTGCTAGAGTCGGGAAGCGGGGGATCCAAGAGACCCAGTACTTC
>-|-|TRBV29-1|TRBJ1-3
CSVEGLDPGNTIYF
TGCAGCGTTGAAGGGTTAGATCCTGGAAACACCATATATTTT
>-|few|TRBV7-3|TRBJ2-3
CASSLGGGPFTDTQYF
TGTGCCAGCAGCTTAGGTGGGGGGCCTTTCACAGATACGCAGTATTTT